This T cell receptor (beta chain) was retrieved from a study of cytomegalovirus exposure and HLA in healthy donors. As regards this clone: Its antigen is still unknown.

With 60 Vbeta and 13 Jbeta primers, the PCR was carried out. Assay used: immunoSEQ multiplex PCR; TCRdb lists only in-frame clones, some missing. This repertoire shows about 190,000 clones, about 90% found once; its top ten account for 1.3%. Whole-study results and caveats: One variant, a missense change in DCLRE1C, was linked in a later analysis to TCR beta V- and J-gene trimming. When the data were analyzed later, several of the most significant clusters appeared to be linked to common viral pathogens. According to an earlier analysis, most TCR beta V segments yielded productive rearrangements about 90% or about 30% of the time. Across donors, most TCRs were seen rarely, yet some public ones were widespread.

Trimming took 1 base from V and 4 from J, leaving 13 bases between them. Per the germline V gene, CDR1 is SGHTA and CDR2 is FQGNSA. The CDR3 contains 15 residues. The receptor was isolated from a young man in good health and CMV-seronegative. The gene calls are TRBV7-2 and TRBJ1-1; D is possibly TRBD1 (5 bases). The sequenced sample was PBMCs. CDR3: CASSLGKGLGTEAFF. CDR3 DNA: TGTGCCAGCAGCTTAGGGAAGGGGCTTGGCACTGAAGCTTTCTTT.